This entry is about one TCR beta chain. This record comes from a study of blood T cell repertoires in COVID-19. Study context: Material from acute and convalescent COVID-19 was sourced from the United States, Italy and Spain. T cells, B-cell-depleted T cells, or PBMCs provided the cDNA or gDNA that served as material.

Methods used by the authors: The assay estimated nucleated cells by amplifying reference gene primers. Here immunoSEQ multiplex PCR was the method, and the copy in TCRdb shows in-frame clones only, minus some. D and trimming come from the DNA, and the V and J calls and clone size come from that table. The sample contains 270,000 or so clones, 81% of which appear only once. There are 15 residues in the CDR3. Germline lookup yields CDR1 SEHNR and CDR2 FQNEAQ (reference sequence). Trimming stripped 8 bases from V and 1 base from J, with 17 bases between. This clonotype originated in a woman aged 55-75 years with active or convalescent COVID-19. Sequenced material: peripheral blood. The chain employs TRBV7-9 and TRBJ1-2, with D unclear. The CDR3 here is CASAGMRQLNYGYTF. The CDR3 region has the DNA TGTGCCAGCGCGGGGATGCGGCAGCTTAACTATGGCTACACCTTC.